Listed below are T cell receptor beta chains from one sample, sequenced in a study of human T cells and chemical hapten exposure. MiXCR was run by TCRdb on the RACE reads, yielding one entry per CDR3 protein. This table holds a few hundred thousand distinct CDR3 sequences, 7.5% to 10% found once. This material consisted of whole blood, taken in connection with sensitization to the hapten diphenylcyclopropenone (DPC). The receptors originated from a woman between 40 and 55 years old with alopecia areata. Some clones in this sample may be carry-over from other donors' samples. CDR3s include the opening cysteine and the closing phenylalanine or tryptophan. D genes are given only for firm matches. Where a row states a size, it is once, few, many or the class of an expanded clone; other rows omit it.

j_call clone_size d_call v_call cdr3_nt cdr3_aa
TRBJ1-2 few . TRBV7-9 TGTGCCAGCAGCTTTTCAGGAGCTAACTATGGCTACACCTTC CASSFSGANYGYTF
TRBJ2-7 . TRBD2 TRBV6-5 TGTGCCAGCAGTTACCGACTAGCGGGAGGGTACGAGCAGTACTTC CASSYRLAGGYEQYF
TRBJ1-5 . . TRBV29-1 TGCAGCGTTGCCACAAATAGCAATCAGCCCCAGCATTTT CSVATNSNQPQHF
TRBJ2-7 . TRBD1 TRBV20-1 TGCAGTTTGAAACAGGGGGCTAGCGACGAGCAGTACTTC CSLKQGASDEQYF
TRBJ2-7 few . TRBV6-1 TGTGCCAGCAGAAATCAGAGAGCTCTGTACTTC CASRNQRALYF
TRBJ2-5 few . TRBV28 TGTGCCAGCAGTACCTCCTACGGAACCCAGTACTTC CASSTSYGTQYF
TRBJ1-1 . TRBD1 TRBV10-2 TGCGCCACCCGGGGACAGCCGAACACTGAAGCTTTCTTT CATRGQPNTEAFF
TRBJ2-3 . TRBD2 TRBV4-3 TGCACCAGCAGCCAAGGAGGGACTAGCGGGACAGCTAGGGATACGCAGTATTTT CTSSQGGTSGTARDTQYF
TRBJ1-1 few . TRBV6-5 TGTGCCAGCAGTTACGTGGGGTACACTGAAGCTTTCTTT CASSYVGYTEAFF
TRBJ1-2 few TRBD1 TRBV28 TGTGCCAGCAGTTTAAACGGCCAGGGGGAAGGTGGCTACACCTTC CASSLNGQGEGGYTF